This record concerns one T cell receptor (beta chain) sequence. The data were taken from a study of technical replicates of blood from several donors. Here immunoSEQ multiplex PCR was the method, and the copy in TCRdb shows in-frame clones only, minus some. The data show some 81,000 clones, roughly 90% seen once. V trimming: 5 bases; J trimming: 1 base; junction bases outside the gene matches: 7. CDR3 length equals 16 residues. CDR1 is MDHEN, CDR2 SYDVKM, per germline. The receptor was derived from a human donor in good health. This rearrangement joins TRBV28 to TRBJ1-1; 10 bases align to TRBD1. What was sequenced was T cells isolated from PBMCs. CDR3 coding DNA: TGTGCCAGCAGTACGAGGACAGGGGGTTGGAACACTGAAGCTTTCTTT. The encoded protein is CASSTRTGGWNTEAFF.